Following are 28 T cell receptor beta chains from one sample sequenced in a study of cytomegalovirus exposure and HLA in healthy donors. Primers included in the PCR were 60 Vbeta and 13 Jbeta primers. TCRdb keeps only in-frame clones here, not all; method: immunoSEQ multiplex PCR. Of about 180,000 clones in the sample, around 80% were seen once. Material for sequencing was PBMCs. All receptors derive from a woman aged 55-75 years in good health and CMV-seropositive.

This clone was detected only a few times. V is TRBV5-4 and J is TRBJ2-7; 9 positions agree with TRBD1. This CDR3 has 15 amino acids. J gave up 4 bases and V 4 bases, and 9 bases lay outside the gene matches. Germline assignment: CDR1 SGHNT and CDR2 YYREEE (reference sequence). For the CDR3, the DNA is TGTGCCAGCAGCACCCCGGGACAGGGAGGATACGAGCAGTACTTC. Amino acid sequence: CASSTPGQGGYEQYF.

The chain links TRBV30 to TRBJ1-5; 8 bases match TRBD1. Looked up from germline, CDR1 is GTSNPN and CDR2 is SVGIG (reference sequence). The CDR3 contains 16 residues. The V segment lost 2 bases and the J segment 7 bases; nucleotides outside the gene matches: 13. CDR3 protein: CAWSSSGTGEGQPQHF. DNA of the CDR3: TGTGCCTGGAGTTCCTCCGGGACAGGAGAAGGGCAGCCCCAGCATTTT.

The gene calls are TRBV6-5 and TRBJ2-3; D not resolved. This CDR3 comprises 12 residues. The V gene lost 10 bases and the J gene lost 6 bases, with 14 bases spanning the gap. Germline-derived CDR1 and CDR2 are MNHEY and SVGAGI. The CDR3: CATSRSTDTQYF. In DNA form, the CDR3 reads TGTGCCACTTCGCGGAGTACCGATACGCAGTATTTT.

The chain links TRBV19 to TRBJ1-4; tentatively, D is TRBD1 (5 bases). Germline CDR1 reads LNHDA; CDR2 reads SQIVND (reference sequence). Trimming pared 1 base from V and 0 bases from J, leaving 15 bases between. The CDR3 sequence is 18 residues long. CDR3 residues: CASSIGGGPPATNEKLFF. The CDR3, as DNA: TGTGCCAGTAGTATAGGGGGCGGCCCTCCCGCAACTAATGAAAAACTGTTTTTT.

The V gene is TRBV5-6, the J gene TRBJ2-3; D might be TRBD1 (6 bases). Germline loops: CDR1 SGHDT, CDR2 YYEEEE. The germline V and J ends were trimmed by 2 bases and 8 bases, with 9 bases remaining between them. This CDR3 spans 12 amino acids. CDR3 loop: CASSLQGATQYF. In DNA, the CDR3 is TGTGCCAGCAGCTTACAGGGAGCTACGCAGTATTTT.

This chain connects TRBV9 to TRBJ1-3; unclear D gene. CDR1 SGDLS and CDR2 YYNGEE come from the germline V gene. Trimming pared 0 bases from V and 0 bases from J, leaving 10 bases between. The CDR3 length is 16 residues. The CDR3, as DNA: TGTGCCAGCAGCGTAGGTAGTCGGGTCTCTGGAAACACCATATATTTT. It translates to CASSVGSRVSGNTIYF.

The chain links TRBV11-2 to TRBJ2-7, with D tentatively TRBD2 (6 bases). In germline, CDR1 is SGHAT, CDR2 FQNNGV. Deletions cut 5 bases from V and 4 bases from J, with 15 bases between. This CDR3 is built from 14 residues. Here the CDR3 reads CASSTTSRSYEQYF. The CDR3 DNA is TGTGCCAGCAGCACGACTAGTAGGTCGTACGAGCAGTACTTC.

The chain couples TRBV4-2 to TRBJ1-4; 9 nucleotides agree with TRBD1. The germline V gene has CDR1 LGHNA and CDR2 YNFKEQ. V lost 1 base, J lost 8 bases, and 5 bases stayed unmatched. The CDR3 is made up of 15 amino acids. The CDR3 loop reads CASSQGRQGGEKLFF. CDR3 nucleotides: TGTGCCAGCAGCCAAGGGAGACAGGGGGGAGAAAAACTGTTTTTT.

This rearrangement joins TRBV14 to TRBJ1-2; a weak D match, TRBD1 (6 bases). Germline CDR1 is SGHDN and CDR2 is FVKESK. V lost 1 base, J lost 4 bases, and 13 bases lay in between. This CDR3 has 15 residues. The CDR3 nucleotides are TGTGCCAGCAGCCAAGTACCAGGGGCCGTCTATGGCTACACCTTC. It yields the protein CASSQVPGAVYGYTF.

This chain's CDR3 is CASTPSSRGYGYTF. CDR3 in DNA: TGTGCCAGCACCCCCAGTTCGAGGGGGTATGGCTACACCTTC. V usage is TRBV28 and J usage is TRBJ1-2; possible D gene TRBD1, 6 bases. V was shortened by 7 bases and J by 5 bases, with 17 bases between the two germline ends. Germline CDR1 is MDHEN and CDR2 is SYDVKM. The CDR3 runs to 14 residues.

The J gene is TRBJ1-2, the V gene TRBV5-6; D ambiguous. Germline-derived CDR1 and CDR2 are SGHDT and YYEEEE. The CDR3 covers 14 residues. The ends were cut back, 4 bases at V and 5 bases at J, with 15 bases in the middle. The DNA for the CDR3 is TGTGCCAGCAGCCCTCCTTCACAACGATATGGCTACACCTTC. Its translation: CASSPPSQRYGYTF.

The chain carries TRBV29-1 and TRBJ2-5, with D maybe TRBD1 (5 bases). Germline V lookup: CDR1 SQVTM, CDR2 ANQGSEA. The ends were cut back, 3 bases at V and 1 base at J, with 12 bases in the middle. The CDR3 has 14 residues. This CDR3 reads CSVDIGRAQETQYF. The CDR3 DNA is TGCAGCGTTGATATAGGCAGGGCCCAAGAGACCCAGTACTTC.

V and J are TRBV4-1 and TRBJ2-3; D uncertain. Per the germline V gene, CDR1 is MGHRA and CDR2 is YSYEKL. This CDR3 contains 14 residues. Trimming left V 1 base short and J 2 bases short, with 7 bases between. The CDR3 loop reads CASSQGSYTDTQYF. CDR3 DNA: TGCGCCAGCAGCCAAGGGAGCTACACAGATACGCAGTATTTT.

This clone was picked up one time. The chain links TRBV5-1 to TRBJ1-3; 8 nucleotides match TRBD1. The V segment lost 4 bases and the J segment 4 bases; nucleotides outside the gene matches: 7. The CDR3 has 15 residues. CDR1 is SGHRS, CDR2 YFSETQ, per germline. Written as DNA, the CDR3 is TGCGCCAGCAGCCAGTCGACAGGGGCCGGAAACACCATATATTTT. It is translated as CASSQSTGAGNTIYF.

This chain links TRBV2 with TRBJ2-7, with D maybe TRBD2 (5 bases). The CDR3 is 15 residues long. Germline-derived CDR1 and CDR2 are SNHLY and FYNNEI. The V end lost 8 bases, the J end lost 2 bases, and 19 bases lay between the germline ends. CDR3 protein: CASAWESIRAYEQYF. Written as DNA, the CDR3 is TGTGCCAGCGCGTGGGAGAGCATCCGAGCCTACGAGCAGTACTTC.

This chain uses TRBV6-1 with TRBJ2-5, with 11 bases identical to TRBD2. The CDR3 loop spans 14 amino acids. The ends lost 8 bases at V and 11 bases at J; junction bases unmatched: 13. Looked up from germline, CDR1 is MNHNS and CDR2 is SASEGT. CDR3 sequence: CASGHSGRAREQYF. DNA for the CDR3: TGTGCCAGCGGTCATAGCGGGAGGGCGCGGGAGCAGTACTTC.

The V and J genes are TRBV6-5 and TRBJ2-5; 8 bases align to TRBD1. This CDR3 has 15 residues. J gave up 5 bases and V 0 bases, and 5 bases lay outside the gene matches. Germline V gives CDR1 MNHEY, CDR2 SVGAGI. Here the CDR3 DNA reads TGTGCCAGCAGTTACTCACCGACAGGGGCGGAGACCCAGTACTTC. It yields the protein CASSYSPTGAETQYF.

The V gene is TRBV28, the J gene TRBJ1-2, with D possibly TRBD1 on 6 matching bases. Germline CDR1 MDHEN, CDR2 SYDVKM. The CDR3 runs 13 residues. V lost 7 bases, J lost 4 bases, and 13 bases lay in between. The CDR3 reads CASNGGWGYGYTF. For the CDR3, the DNA is TGTGCCAGCAATGGGGGCTGGGGCTATGGCTACACCTTC.

The chain uses TRBV15 and TRBJ2-7; TRBD2 matches at 9 bases. Trimming cost V 0 bases and J 6 bases; bases outside gene matches: 6. Germline values: CDR1 LNHNV, CDR2 YYDKDF (reference sequence). The CDR3 runs 15 residues. The CDR3 DNA reads as TGTGCCACCAGCAGAGAGGCGGGGGGGGTAGGCGAGCAGTACTTC. Translated: CATSREAGGVGEQYF.

The chain is built from TRBV5-1 and TRBJ1-1; no reliable D call. V gave up 0 bases and J gave up 8 bases, with 11 bases separating them. This CDR3 has 13 residues. The germline V gene has CDR1 SGHRS and CDR2 YFSETQ. Here the CDR3 reads CASSLETGTEAFF. DNA of the CDR3: TGCGCCAGCAGCTTGGAGACGGGAACCGAAGCTTTCTTT.

This rearrangement joins TRBV7-2 to TRBJ1-1, with D unclear. In germline, CDR1 is SGHTA, CDR2 FQGNSA. The CDR3 has 14 amino acids. V was shortened by 4 bases and J by 0 bases, with 9 bases between the two germline ends. Written as DNA, the CDR3 is TGTGCCAGCAGCTCCTACAGCATGAACACTGAAGCTTTCTTT. Amino acids: CASSSYSMNTEAFF.

The rearrangement links TRBV18 to TRBJ1-3, with D possibly matching TRBD1 (5 bases). With 10 bases removed from V and 0 bases from J, the gap between germline ends came to 25 bases. The CDR3 runs 18 residues. CDR1 KGHSH and CDR2 LQKENI come from the germline V gene. The CDR3 loop is CATQGLNGLPASGNTIYF. The CDR3 bases are TGTGCCACCCAGGGACTGAACGGTTTGCCGGCCTCTGGAAACACCATATATTTT.

The chain combines TRBV7-2 with TRBJ2-2; maybe TRBD2 (6 bases). Germline V CDR1 and CDR2: SGHTA, FQGNSA. V was clipped by 5 bases and J by 8 bases, with 18 bases between them. The CDR3 is 15 residues long. The CDR3 is CASSPAGRTSGELFF. CDR3 nucleotides: TGTGCCAGCAGCCCAGCGGGCCGAACGTCAGGGGAGCTGTTTTTT.

This chain joins TRBV2 and TRBJ1-4; TRBD1 matches 8 bases. This CDR3 is 14 amino acids long. Trimming cost V 6 bases and J 9 bases; bases outside gene matches: 9. Looked up from germline, CDR1 is SNHLY and CDR2 is FYNNEI. The CDR3 here is CASSATGGVKKLFF. As DNA, the CDR3 is TGTGCCAGCAGCGCTACAGGGGGGGTTAAAAAACTGTTTTTT.

The rearrangement joins TRBV7-2 to TRBJ1-4; 8 nucleotides align to TRBD1. CDR1 and CDR2 (germline): SGHTA, FQGNSA. J lost 5 bases, V lost 5 bases, and 7 bases had no gene match. The CDR3 totals 15 residues. CDR3 in amino acids: CASSTRTGTNEKLFF. Written as DNA, the CDR3 is TGTGCCAGCAGCACCCGGACAGGGACGAATGAAAAACTGTTTTTT.

The chain carries TRBV5-5 and TRBJ1-5; D gene uncertain. Per the germline V gene, CDR1 is SGHKS and CDR2 is YYEKEE (reference sequence). The CDR3 runs to 15 residues. Between the trimmed V and J ends, which lost 4 bases and 0 bases, there was a span of 11 bases. CDR3 sequence reads: CASSRWLDSNQPQHF. In DNA form, the CDR3 reads TGTGCCAGCAGCCGTTGGCTCGATAGCAATCAGCCCCAGCATTTT.

The chain recombines TRBV4-2 with TRBJ2-7; D is undetermined. Germline CDR1 and CDR2: LGHNA and YNFKEQ. The CDR3 has 15 amino acids. V dropped 4 bases and J dropped 5 bases, with 18 bases sitting between them. CDR3 nucleotide sequence: TGTGCCAGCAGCCCGATAACCCCCGACACCCACGAGCAGTACTTC. It translates to CASSPITPDTHEQYF.

The V and J genes are TRBV9 and TRBJ2-1; 9 bases fit TRBD2. There are 17 residues in the CDR3. The V and J ends lost 0 bases and 2 bases, in that order; junction bases with no gene match: 6. Per germline, CDR1 SGDLS and CDR2 YYNGEE. The DNA for the CDR3 is TGTGCCAGCAGCGTAGCCGGCGGCGGGGGGGCCTACAATGAGCAGTTCTTC. Translated, it gives CASSVAGGGGAYNEQFF.